Sequencing of this TCR beta chain was carried out in a study of identical twins. Study results and caveats: While abundant cord blood beta clonotypes carried fewer insertions, memory repertoires showed no such pattern.

TCRdb itself ran the 5' RACE reads through MiXCR, one entry per CDR3 protein. Of 460,000 or so distinct CDR3 sequences listed, about 14% were seen once; the top ten hold approximately 0.52%. Trimming removed 0 bases from V and 10 bases from J, with 8 bases in between. Germline CDR1 is SGDLS and CDR2 is YYNGEE. The CDR3 spans 12 residues. Of note for this clonotype: Its antigen is undetermined.

These same data were also listed under a study on yellow fever vaccine responses in identical twins.

The sequence came from a woman between 18 and 29 years old in good health. The rearrangement links TRBV9 to TRBJ2-1; D remains unclear. The sequencing sample was made of CD4+ T cells sorted from blood. DNA for the CDR3: TGTGCCAGCAGCGTAGGACGAGGCGAGCAGTTCTTC. It specifies CASSVGRGEQFF.